This TCR beta chain was identified in a study of patients and donors after allogeneic stem cell transplantation. This clonotype has a count of ten or more. MiXCR, applied by TCRdb to the RT-PCR reads, yields one record per CDR3 protein. The sample has some 960,000 distinct CDR3 sequences, 18% seen once. CDR3 length equals 14 residues. The V and J ends lost 0 bases and 2 bases respectively, with 7 bases between them. CDR1 and CDR2 (germline): SGHRS, YFSETQ. The sequence derives from a human donor who was either an allogeneic HSCT recipient or a stem cell or donor lymphocyte infusion donor (not recorded which). It is not recorded whose cells these are; they may come from a transplant donor. The genes are TRBV5-1 and TRBJ2-3; D is uncertain. Sequencing was carried out using blood, either unsorted or a sorted T cell fraction (not recorded which). CDR3 sequence reads: CASSLAVPTDTQYF. The CDR3 region has the DNA TGCGCCAGCAGCTTGGCCGTGCCCACAGATACGCAGTATTTT.